Sequencing of this T cell receptor (beta chain) was carried out in a study of monozygotic twins with inflammatory bowel disease. Study-wide results and limits: A single strong clonotype or signal linked to IBD was not supported.

Comment on this clonotype: Its specificity is not known.

Reprocessing the 5' RACE reads, TCRdb reports a single entry for every CDR3 protein and omits DNA. The table lists nearly 450,000 distinct CDR3 sequences. The V gene's germline CDR1 is ENHRY and CDR2 SYGVKD. This CDR3 contains 14 residues. This clonotype was sampled from a human donor with ulcerative colitis or Crohn's disease, or a healthy co-twin of an affected twin (not recorded which). The rearrangement uses TRBV10-3 and TRBJ2-3. Material: blood. The CDR3 loop reads CAISEEQATDTQYF.